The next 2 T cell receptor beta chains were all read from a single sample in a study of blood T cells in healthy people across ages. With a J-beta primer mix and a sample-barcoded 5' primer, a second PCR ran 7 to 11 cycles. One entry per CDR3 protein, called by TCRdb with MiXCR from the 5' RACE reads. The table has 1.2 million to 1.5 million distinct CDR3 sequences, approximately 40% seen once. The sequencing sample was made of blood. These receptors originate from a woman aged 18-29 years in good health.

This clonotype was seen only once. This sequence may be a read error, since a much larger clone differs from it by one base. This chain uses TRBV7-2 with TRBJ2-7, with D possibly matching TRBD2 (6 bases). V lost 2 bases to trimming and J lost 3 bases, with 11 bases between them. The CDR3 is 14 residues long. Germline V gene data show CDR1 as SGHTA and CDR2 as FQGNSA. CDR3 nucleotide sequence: TGTGCCAGCAGCTTACCAGCGGGCCTCTACGAGCAGTACTTC. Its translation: CASSLPAGLYEQYF. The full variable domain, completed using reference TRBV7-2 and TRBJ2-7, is GAGVSQSPSNKVTEKGKDVELRCDPISGHTALYWYRQSLGQGLEFLIYFQGNSAPDKSGLPSDRFSAERTGGSVSTLTIQRTQQEDSAVYLCASSLPAGLYEQYFGPGTRLTVT.

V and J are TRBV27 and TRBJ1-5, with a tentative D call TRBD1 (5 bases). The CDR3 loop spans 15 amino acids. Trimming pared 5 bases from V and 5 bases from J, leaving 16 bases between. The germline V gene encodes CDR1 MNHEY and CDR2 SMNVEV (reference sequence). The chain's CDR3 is CASSPHLDTHQPQHF. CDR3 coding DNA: TGTGCCAGCAGTCCCCATCTGGACACCCATCAGCCCCAGCATTTT.